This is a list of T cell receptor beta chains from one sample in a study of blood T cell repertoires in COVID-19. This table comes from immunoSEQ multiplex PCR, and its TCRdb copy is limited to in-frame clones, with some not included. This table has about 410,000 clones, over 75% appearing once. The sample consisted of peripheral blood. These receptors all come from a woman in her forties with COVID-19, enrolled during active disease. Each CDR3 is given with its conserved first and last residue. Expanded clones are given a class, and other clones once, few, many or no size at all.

CASSFPNPGDRQFF,TRBV7-2,.,TRBJ2-1
CASSLVRGGRFATNEKLFF,TRBV27,.,TRBJ1-4
CASSFPPGGRGHPNEQFF,TRBV7-9,.,TRBJ2-1
CASSAPRSYGYTF,TRBV9,.,TRBJ1-2
CASSFSDYEQYF,TRBV28,.,TRBJ2-7
CASSYQGASGYTF,TRBV6-2/TRBV6-3,.,TRBJ1-2
CASSPGQGAYQPQHF,TRBV7-6,.,TRBJ1-5
CASSLQFTNYGYTF,TRBV27,.,TRBJ1-2
CASTGPWGDEYEQYF,TRBV5-6,.,TRBJ2-7
CASSLLLPGGGYTF,TRBV28,.,TRBJ1-2
CAWSVQEGPIYEQYF,TRBV30,.,TRBJ2-7
CSADRANTEAFF,TRBV29-1,.,TRBJ1-1
CASGQGAGNEQFF,TRBV5-6,.,TRBJ2-1
CASYRPGTVNTGELFF,TRBV2,.,TRBJ2-2
CASSPGGGDQPQHF,TRBV4-2,once,TRBJ1-5
CSVTGGDGYTF,TRBV29-1,.,TRBJ1-2
CASSDAGEGNTIYF,TRBV4-1,once,TRBJ1-3
CASSASEGSTEAFF,TRBV9,.,TRBJ1-1
CASSLEYGNTEAFF,TRBV5-1,.,TRBJ1-1
CASSSLTGTGSGNTIYF,TRBV7-2,.,TRBJ1-3
CAISANGEKLFF,TRBV10-3,.,TRBJ1-4
CASSYSGDSYGYTF,TRBV6-5,.,TRBJ1-2
CASSSYSGTSGGALETQYF,TRBV11-3,.,TRBJ2-5
CSVGAAYNQPQHF,TRBV29-1,.,TRBJ1-5
CASAQDRNYGYTF,TRBV5-1,.,TRBJ1-2
CASSGGLAGLWFF,TRBV2,once,TRBJ2-1
CASSQERGNQPQHF,TRBV4-2,.,TRBJ1-5
CASRRPDSFNYGYTF,TRBV2,.,TRBJ1-2
CATSTGQGGTGELFF,TRBV15,.,TRBJ2-2
CAISETRGYQETQYF,TRBV10-3,.,TRBJ2-5
CASSPGLAGEQYF,TRBV18,.,TRBJ2-7
CASSPTSGYEQYF,TRBV18,.,TRBJ2-7
CASSPDIDRVIGYTF,TRBV7-3,.,TRBJ1-2
CASSLTGSEPQHF,TRBV5-1,few,TRBJ1-5
CASSGQGNYGYTF,TRBV19,.,TRBJ1-2
CASSPQAVGYNEQFF,TRBV18,.,TRBJ2-1
CASTPAVF,TRBV7-9,.,TRBJ2-1
CASSLSIGQSNQPQHF,TRBV27,.,TRBJ1-5
CASRTGGSGNTIYF,TRBV28,.,TRBJ1-3
CASSSGTGAGANVLTF,TRBV19,.,TRBJ2-6
CASSVNRALSSPLHF,TRBV7-2,.,TRBJ1-6
CASRGPGTGVEKLFF,TRBV28,few,TRBJ1-4
CASSLRSGGSNQPQHF,TRBV27,.,TRBJ1-5
CASSRVGLYNEQFF,TRBV28,.,TRBJ2-1
CASNPDSYGYTF,TRBV12-3/TRBV12-4,few,TRBJ1-2
CSGGQPTSYSYNEQFF,TRBV29-1,.,TRBJ2-1
CASTTSVQETQYF,TRBV10-2,.,TRBJ2-5
CASSARDRGPGYTF,TRBV19,.,TRBJ1-2
CASSIGGRADTQYF,TRBV19,once,TRBJ2-3
CASSLQGAPSEAFF,TRBV6-5,.,TRBJ1-1
CSASSGRKNTQYF,TRBV20-1,.,TRBJ2-3
CASGEREWLNEQFF,TRBV27,.,TRBJ2-1
CASSFISSTDTQYF,TRBV7-2,.,TRBJ2-3
CASSPVRGSANEQFF,TRBV11-3,.,TRBJ2-1
CASTPSTDTQYF,TRBV7-9,.,TRBJ2-3
CASSYNRLNTEAFF,TRBV6-2/TRBV6-3,.,TRBJ1-1
CASSVAGWNTEAFF,TRBV9,.,TRBJ1-1